This TCR beta chain derives from a study of T cells in Graves' hyperthyroidism and ophthalmopathy. Study-wide results and limits: Separating ophthalmopathy from stable hyperthyroidism was achieved by a 13 V-J model. Ophthalmopathy, as predicted by the model, came a median around 6.7 months after the prediction.

The CDR3 consists of 15 residues. Germline assignment: CDR1 SGDLS and CDR2 YYNGEE. V was pared by 0 bases and J by 8 bases, with 17 bases between. This clonotype was observed many times. Its antigen is currently unknown. Template material for amplifying TCR beta CDR3 regions consisted of RNA transcripts. First-round RT-PCR targeting the TCR CDR3 was performed with the HTBI primer set. TCRdb reanalysed the multiplex PCR reads using MiXCR and keeps one entry per CDR3 protein. The sample has around 400,000 distinct CDR3 sequences; roughly an eighth are singletons. Hyperthyroidism patients were newly diagnosed, had disease duration under 2 months, and were aged 18 to 65 years.

The chain has TRBV9 and TRBJ1-2; tentative D call: TRBD1 (5 bases). The sample consisted of blood. The sequence was obtained from a young woman with Graves' hyperthyroidism. The CDR3 loop is CASSVGSGPGWGYTF. Written as DNA, the CDR3 is TGTGCCAGCAGCGTAGGGTCGGGGCCAGGTTGGGGCTACACCTTC.